This TCR beta chain was sequenced during a study of technical replicates of blood from a handful of donors. This clone was counted once. Profiling relied on immunoSEQ multiplex PCR, and the TCRdb table lists in-frame clones only, not all of them. This sample has about 80,000 clones; 91% occur once, and the top ten carry about 0.4%. Germline loops: CDR1 ENHRY, CDR2 SYGVKD. The CDR3 extends over 14 amino acids. V shed 3 bases and J 10 bases; nucleotides not matched to a gene: 8. This chain uses TRBV10-3 with TRBJ2-1; 8 positions agree with TRBD2. Sequenced sample: T cells isolated from PBMCs. This TCR was sampled from a human donor in good health. This CDR3 reads CAISESGSIQEQFF. As DNA, the CDR3 is TGTGCCATCAGTGAAAGCGGGAGTATACAGGAGCAGTTCTTC.